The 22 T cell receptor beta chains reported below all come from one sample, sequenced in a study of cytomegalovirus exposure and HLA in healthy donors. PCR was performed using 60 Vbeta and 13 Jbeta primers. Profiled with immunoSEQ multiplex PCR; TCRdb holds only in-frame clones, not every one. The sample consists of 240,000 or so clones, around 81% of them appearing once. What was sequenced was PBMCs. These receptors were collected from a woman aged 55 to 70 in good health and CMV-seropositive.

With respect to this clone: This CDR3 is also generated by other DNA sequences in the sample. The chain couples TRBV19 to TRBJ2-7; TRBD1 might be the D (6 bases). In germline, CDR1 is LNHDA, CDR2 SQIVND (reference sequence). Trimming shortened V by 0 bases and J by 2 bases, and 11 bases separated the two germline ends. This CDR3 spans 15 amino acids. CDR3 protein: CASSIEGRGPYEQYF. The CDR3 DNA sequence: TGTGCCAGTAGTATAGAAGGCAGGGGCCCCTACGAGCAGTACTTC.

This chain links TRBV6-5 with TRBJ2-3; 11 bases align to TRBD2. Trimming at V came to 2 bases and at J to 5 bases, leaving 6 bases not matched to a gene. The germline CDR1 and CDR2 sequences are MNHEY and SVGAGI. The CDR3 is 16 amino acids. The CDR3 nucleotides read TGTGCCAGCAGTTACCAACTAGCGGGAGCTGGAGATACGCAGTATTTT. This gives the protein CASSYQLAGAGDTQYF.

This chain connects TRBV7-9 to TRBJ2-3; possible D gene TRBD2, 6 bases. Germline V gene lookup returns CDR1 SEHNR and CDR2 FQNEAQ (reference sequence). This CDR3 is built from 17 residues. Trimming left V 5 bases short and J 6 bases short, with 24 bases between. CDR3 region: CASSDHLLSGASDTQYF. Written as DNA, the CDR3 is TGTGCCAGCAGCGACCACCTTCTATCGGGAGCTTCGGATACGCAGTATTTT.

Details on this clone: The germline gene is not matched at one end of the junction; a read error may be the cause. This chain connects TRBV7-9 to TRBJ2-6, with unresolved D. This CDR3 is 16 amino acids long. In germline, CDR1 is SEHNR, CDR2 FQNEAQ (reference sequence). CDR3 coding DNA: TGTTCCAGCAGCTTAGATGGGCAATCTGGGGCCAACGTCCTGACTTTC. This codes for CSSSLDGQSGANVLTF.

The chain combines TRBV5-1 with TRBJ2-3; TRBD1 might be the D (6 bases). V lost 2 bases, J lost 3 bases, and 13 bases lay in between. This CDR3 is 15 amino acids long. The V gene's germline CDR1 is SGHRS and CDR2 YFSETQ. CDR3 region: CASSFRGRKTDTQYF. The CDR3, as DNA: TGCGCCAGCAGCTTCAGGGGTCGAAAAACAGATACGCAGTATTTT.

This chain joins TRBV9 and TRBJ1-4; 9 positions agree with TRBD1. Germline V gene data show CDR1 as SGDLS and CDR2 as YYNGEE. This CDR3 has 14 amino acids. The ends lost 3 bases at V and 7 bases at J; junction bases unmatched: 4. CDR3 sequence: CASSGDRVGEKLFF. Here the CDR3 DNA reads TGTGCCAGCAGCGGGGACAGGGTCGGTGAAAAACTGTTTTTT.

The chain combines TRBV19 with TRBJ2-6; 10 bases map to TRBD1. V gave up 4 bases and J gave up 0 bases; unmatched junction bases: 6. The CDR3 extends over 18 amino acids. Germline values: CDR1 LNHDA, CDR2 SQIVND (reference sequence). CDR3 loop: CASSTGQGVYSGANVLTF. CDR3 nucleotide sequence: TGTGCCAGTAGTACCGGACAGGGGGTTTACTCTGGGGCCAACGTCCTGACTTTC.

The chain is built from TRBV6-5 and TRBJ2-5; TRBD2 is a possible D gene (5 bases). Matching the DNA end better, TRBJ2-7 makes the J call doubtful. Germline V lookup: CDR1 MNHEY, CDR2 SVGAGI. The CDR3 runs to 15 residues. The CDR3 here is CASSRSGFSSYEQYF. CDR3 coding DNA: TGTGCCAGCAGTCGCAGCGGCTTTAGCTCCTACGAGCAGTACTTC.

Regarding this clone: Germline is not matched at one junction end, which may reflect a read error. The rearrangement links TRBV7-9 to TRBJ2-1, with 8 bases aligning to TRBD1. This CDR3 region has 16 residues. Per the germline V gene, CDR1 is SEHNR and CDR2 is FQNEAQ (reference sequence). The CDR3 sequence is CSSSLVSRGLYNEQFF. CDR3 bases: TGTTCCAGCAGCTTAGTATCCAGGGGGCTATACAATGAGCAGTTCTTC.

This chain's CDR3 is CASNPRRGPSGNTIYF. The CDR3 DNA sequence: TGTGCCAGCAATCCCAGGAGGGGCCCCTCTGGAAACACCATATATTTT. V gene TRBV28 combines with J gene TRBJ1-3; D may be TRBD1 (5 bases). There are 16 residues in the CDR3. The V end was cut by 7 bases, the J end by 0 bases, with 16 bases between. Germline V gene sequence: CDR1 MDHEN, CDR2 SYDVKM.

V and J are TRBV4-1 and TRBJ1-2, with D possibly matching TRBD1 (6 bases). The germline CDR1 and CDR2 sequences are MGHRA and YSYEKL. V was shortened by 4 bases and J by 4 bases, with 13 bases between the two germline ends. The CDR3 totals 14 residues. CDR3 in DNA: TGCGCCAGCAGCCCAACGTCAGGGGTCTATGGCTACACCTTC. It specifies CASSPTSGVYGYTF.

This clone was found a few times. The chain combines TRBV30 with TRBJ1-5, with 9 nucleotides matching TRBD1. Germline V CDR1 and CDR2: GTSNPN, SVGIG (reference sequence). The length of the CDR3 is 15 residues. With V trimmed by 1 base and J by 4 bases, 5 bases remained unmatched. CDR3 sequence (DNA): TGTGCCTGGAGTGGGGGGACAGGGAGGAATCAGCCCCAGCATTTT. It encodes CAWSGGTGRNQPQHF.

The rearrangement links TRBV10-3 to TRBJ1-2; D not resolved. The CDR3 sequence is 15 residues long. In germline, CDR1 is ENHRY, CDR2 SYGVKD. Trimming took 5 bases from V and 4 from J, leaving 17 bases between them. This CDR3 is CAISPRGSISYGYTF. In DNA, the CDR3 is TGTGCCATCAGTCCCCGTGGCAGTATCTCCTATGGCTACACCTTC.

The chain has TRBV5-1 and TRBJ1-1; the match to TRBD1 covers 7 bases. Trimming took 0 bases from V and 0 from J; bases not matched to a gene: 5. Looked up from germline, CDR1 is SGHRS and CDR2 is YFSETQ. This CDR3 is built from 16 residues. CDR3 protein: CASSLARQGVNTEAFF. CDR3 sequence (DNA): TGCGCCAGCAGCTTGGCCCGGCAGGGGGTGAACACTGAAGCTTTCTTT.

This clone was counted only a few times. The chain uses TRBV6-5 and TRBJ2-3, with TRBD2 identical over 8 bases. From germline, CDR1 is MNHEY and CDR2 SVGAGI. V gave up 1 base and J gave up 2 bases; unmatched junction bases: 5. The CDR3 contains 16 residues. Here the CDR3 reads CASSYFGRANTDTQYF. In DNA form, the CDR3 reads TGTGCCAGCAGTTACTTCGGGAGGGCGAACACAGATACGCAGTATTTT.

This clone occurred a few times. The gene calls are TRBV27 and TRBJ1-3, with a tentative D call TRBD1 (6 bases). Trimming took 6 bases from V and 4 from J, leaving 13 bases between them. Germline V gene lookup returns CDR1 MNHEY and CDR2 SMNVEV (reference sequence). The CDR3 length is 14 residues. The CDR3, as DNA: TGTGCCAGCAGCTACAGGGAGGGAGGAAACACCATATATTTT. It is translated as CASSYREGGNTIYF.

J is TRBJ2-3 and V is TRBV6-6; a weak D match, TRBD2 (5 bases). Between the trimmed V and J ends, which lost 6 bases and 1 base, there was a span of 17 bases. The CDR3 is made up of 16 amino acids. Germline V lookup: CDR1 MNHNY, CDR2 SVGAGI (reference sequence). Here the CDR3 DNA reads TGTGCCAGCAGCCCCGGGGTCGTATGGGGCACAGATACGCAGTATTTT. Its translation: CASSPGVVWGTDTQYF.

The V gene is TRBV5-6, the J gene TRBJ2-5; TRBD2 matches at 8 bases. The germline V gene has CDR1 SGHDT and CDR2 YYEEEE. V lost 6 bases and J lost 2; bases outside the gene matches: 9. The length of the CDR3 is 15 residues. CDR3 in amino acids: CASTRAGGSQETQYF. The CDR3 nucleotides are TGTGCCAGCACTCGCGCGGGGGGCTCACAAGAGACCCAGTACTTC. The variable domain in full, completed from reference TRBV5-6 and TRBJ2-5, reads DAGVTQSPTHLIKTRGQQVTLRCSPKSGHDTVSWYQQALGQGPQFIFQYYEEEERQRGNFPDRFSGHQFPNYSSELNVNALLLGDSALYLCASTRAGGSQETQYFGPGTRLLVL.

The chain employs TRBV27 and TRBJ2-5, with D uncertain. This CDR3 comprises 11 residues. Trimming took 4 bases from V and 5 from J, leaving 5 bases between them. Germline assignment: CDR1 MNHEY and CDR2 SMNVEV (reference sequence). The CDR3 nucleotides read TGTGCCAGCAGTTACGGGGAGACCCAGTACTTC. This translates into CASSYGETQYF.

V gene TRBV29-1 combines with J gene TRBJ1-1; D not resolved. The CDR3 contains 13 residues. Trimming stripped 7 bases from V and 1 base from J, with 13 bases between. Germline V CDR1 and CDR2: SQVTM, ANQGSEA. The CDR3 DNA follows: TGCAGCGGCATTGGACTGACGAACACTGAAGCTTTCTTT. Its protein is CSGIGLTNTEAFF.

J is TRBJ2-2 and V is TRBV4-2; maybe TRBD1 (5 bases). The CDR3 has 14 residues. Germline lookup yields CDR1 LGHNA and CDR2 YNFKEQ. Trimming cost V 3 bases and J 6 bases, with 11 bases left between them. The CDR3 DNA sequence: TGTGCCAGCAGCCAGGACCTAGGGGCCGGGGAGCTGTTTTTT. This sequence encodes CASSQDLGAGELFF.

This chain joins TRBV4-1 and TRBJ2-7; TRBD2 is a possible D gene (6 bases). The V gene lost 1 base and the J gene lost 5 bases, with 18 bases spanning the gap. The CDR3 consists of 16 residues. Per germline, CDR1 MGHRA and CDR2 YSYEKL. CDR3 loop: CASSQGPRREVDEQYF. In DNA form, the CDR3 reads TGCGCCAGCAGCCAAGGACCGCGGCGGGAAGTCGACGAGCAGTACTTC.